These 2 T cell receptor beta chains originate from one sample sequenced in a study of blood T cell repertoires in COVID-19. Sequenced by immunoSEQ multiplex PCR; TCRdb stores in-frame clones only, minus some. This table has roughly 90,000 clones, roughly nine tenths appearing once. Source material: peripheral blood. These receptors were obtained from a man between 50 and 59 years old with acute or convalescent COVID-19.

The rearrangement joins TRBV19 to TRBJ1-4, with 8 bases that match TRBD1. This CDR3 has 16 amino acids. Looked up from germline, CDR1 is LNHDA and CDR2 is SQIVND (reference sequence). V lost 6 bases, J lost 6 bases, and 12 bases stayed unmatched. CDR3 nucleotides: TGTGCCAGTAGCAACCCGCGACAGGGGTCGGATGAAAAACTGTTTTTT. This sequence encodes CASSNPRQGSDEKLFF.

V usage is TRBV6-6 and J usage is TRBJ2-7; 7 nucleotides align to TRBD1. Germline trimming cut 2 bases from V and 1 base from J; bases unmatched to any gene: 5. Germline CDR1 is MNHNY and CDR2 is SVGAGI (reference sequence). The CDR3 runs 15 residues. The CDR3 DNA reads as TGTGCCAGCAGTTACACCGGGACAGCTTCCTACGAGCAGTACTTC. It encodes CASSYTGTASYEQYF.